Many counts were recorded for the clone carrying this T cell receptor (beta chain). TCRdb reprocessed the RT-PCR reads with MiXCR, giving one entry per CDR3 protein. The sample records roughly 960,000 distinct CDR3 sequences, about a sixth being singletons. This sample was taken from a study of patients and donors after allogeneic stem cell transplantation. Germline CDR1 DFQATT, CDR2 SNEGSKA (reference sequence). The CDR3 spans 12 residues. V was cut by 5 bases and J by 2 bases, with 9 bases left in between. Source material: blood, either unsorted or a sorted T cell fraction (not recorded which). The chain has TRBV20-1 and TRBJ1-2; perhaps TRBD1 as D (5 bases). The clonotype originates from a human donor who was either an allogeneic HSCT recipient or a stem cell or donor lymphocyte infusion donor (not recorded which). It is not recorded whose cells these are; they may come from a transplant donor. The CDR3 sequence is CSAAGGNYGYTF. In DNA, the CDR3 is TGCAGTGCTGCCGGGGGGAACTATGGCTACACCTTC.